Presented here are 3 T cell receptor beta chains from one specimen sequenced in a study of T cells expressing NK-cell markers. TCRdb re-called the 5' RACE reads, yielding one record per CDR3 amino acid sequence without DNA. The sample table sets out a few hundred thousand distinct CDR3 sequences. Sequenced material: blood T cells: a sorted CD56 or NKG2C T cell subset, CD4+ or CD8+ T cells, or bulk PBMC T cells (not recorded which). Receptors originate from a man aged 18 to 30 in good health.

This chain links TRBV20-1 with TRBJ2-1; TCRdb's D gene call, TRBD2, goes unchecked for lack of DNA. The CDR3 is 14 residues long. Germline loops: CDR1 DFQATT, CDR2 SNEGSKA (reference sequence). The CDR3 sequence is CSAQRGTYYNEQFF.

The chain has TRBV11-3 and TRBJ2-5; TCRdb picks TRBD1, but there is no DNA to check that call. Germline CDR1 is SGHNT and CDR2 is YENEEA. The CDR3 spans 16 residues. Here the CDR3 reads CASSLVRGKDQETQYF.

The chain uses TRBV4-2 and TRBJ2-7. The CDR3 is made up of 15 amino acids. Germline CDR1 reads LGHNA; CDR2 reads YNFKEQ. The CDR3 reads CASSQVGDNTYEQYF.